The following is a TCR beta chain sequence with its context. What it binds is not known. This sample was included in a study of T cell responses to AZD1222 COVID-19 vaccine. Profiled with immunoSEQ multiplex PCR; TCRdb holds only in-frame clones, not every one. The sample lists roughly 71,000 clones; around 85% were seen once. Study conclusions and caveats: Nearly half of spike-specific TCRs reportedly target unmutated variant regions. Sampled repertoires all dated from after the peak T cell response. Mapped onto spike, vaccine-associated CD4 TCRs spanned it and were dominant at 160-218 and 743-854. Females outnumbered males among donors, who were mostly white British; clonal diversity was possibly underestimated.

V lost 6 bases, J lost 3 bases, and 8 bases lay in between. The germline CDR1 and CDR2 sequences are LNHDA and SQIVND (reference sequence). The CDR3 contains 12 residues. The sequence was obtained from an adult in good health. This chain links TRBV19 with TRBJ1-2, with D tentatively TRBD1 (5 bases). This specimen was peripheral blood, taken on day 0 of AZD1222 vaccination. The CDR3 region has the DNA TGTGCCAGTAGGGCGACAGACTATGGCTACACCTTC. It is translated as CASRATDYGYTF.